These T cell receptor beta chains were read from a single sample in a study of T cells after yellow fever vaccination. One entry per CDR3 protein results from TCRdb running MiXCR on the 5' RACE reads. The table has about 260,000 distinct CDR3 sequences, approximately 12% seen once. Sequencing used CD4+ T cells sorted from PBMCs, obtained 45 days after the yellow fever booster vaccination. The receptors derive from a man between 25 and 39 years old who received the YFV17D yellow fever vaccine. Both conserved end residues are part of each CDR3. The D gene is left open where the match is weak.

V gene	J gene	D gene	CDR3 protein
TRBV19	TRBJ2-1	TRBD2	CASSISGAGFYNEQFF
TRBV10-2	TRBJ2-1	NA	CASRGANEQFF
TRBV6-1	TRBJ2-2	TRBD2	CASRIAGGTGELFF
TRBV4-3	TRBJ2-7	TRBD1	CASSQAPQGAYEQYF
TRBV3-1	TRBJ2-7	TRBD1	CASSLRGTGDNEQYF
TRBV29-1	TRBJ1-2	NA	CSVDSYGYTF
TRBV20-1	TRBJ2-2	NA	CSVKATLDTGELFF
TRBV5-1	TRBJ2-2	TRBD2	CASSSGLAGLAGELFF
TRBV4-3	TRBJ2-5	NA	CASSHQGLEETQYF
TRBV5-1	TRBJ1-5	TRBD1	CASSLDGTGSQPQHF
TRBV5-1	TRBJ2-2	TRBD1	CASSQDRGVTGELFF
TRBV10-3	TRBJ2-3	TRBD2	CAISTSGRGADTQYF
TRBV4-3	TRBJ1-3	NA	CASSQGSGQAAGNTIYF
TRBV7-7	TRBJ2-1	TRBD2	CASSLEREVNEQFF
TRBV29-1	TRBJ1-3	NA	CSVILGRGNTIYF
TRBV7-2	TRBJ2-5	NA	CASSLEGGETQYF
TRBV4-2	TRBJ2-7	NA	CASSPLGGQYEQYF
TRBV10-2	TRBJ1-5	NA	CASSEWETYSNQPQHF
TRBV4-3	TRBJ2-3	TRBD2	CASSQDGTSGRYTDTQYF
TRBV5-1	TRBJ1-1	NA	CASSLEGTQTEAFF
TRBV20-1	TRBJ2-3	NA	CSARVQVDTQYF
TRBV28	TRBJ2-7	NA	CASSSGQFYEQYF
TRBV9	TRBJ2-3	TRBD1	CASSVARDRDPDTQYF
TRBV6-1	TRBJ2-1	NA	CASSRSRSYSSYNEQFF
TRBV6-1	TRBJ2-1	TRBD1	CASRSLTGTNEQFF
TRBV7-9	TRBJ2-3	TRBD1	CASSLLGTGVPDTQYF
TRBV10-3	TRBJ2-2	NA	CAIGTDTGELFF
TRBV4-1	TRBJ2-2	NA	CASSLSRFGSANTGELFF
TRBV5-1	TRBJ2-6	NA	CASRRGLTLDVLTF
TRBV28	TRBJ2-7	TRBD2	CASSNPGLAIYEQYF